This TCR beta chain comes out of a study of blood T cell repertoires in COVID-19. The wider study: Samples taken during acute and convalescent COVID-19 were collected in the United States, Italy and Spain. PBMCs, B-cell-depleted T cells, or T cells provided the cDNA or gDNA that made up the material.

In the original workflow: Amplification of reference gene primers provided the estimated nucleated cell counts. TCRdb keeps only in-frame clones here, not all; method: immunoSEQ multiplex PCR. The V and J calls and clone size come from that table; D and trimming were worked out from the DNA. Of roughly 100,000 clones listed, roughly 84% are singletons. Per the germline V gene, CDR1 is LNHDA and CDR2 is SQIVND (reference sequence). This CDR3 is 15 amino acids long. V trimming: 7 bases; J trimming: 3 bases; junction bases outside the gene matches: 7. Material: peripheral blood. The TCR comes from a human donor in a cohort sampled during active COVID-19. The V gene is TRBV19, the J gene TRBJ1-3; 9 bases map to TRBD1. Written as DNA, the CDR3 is TGTGCCAGTACCCCACAGGGGGCTATTGGAAACACCATATATTTT. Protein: CASTPQGAIGNTIYF.